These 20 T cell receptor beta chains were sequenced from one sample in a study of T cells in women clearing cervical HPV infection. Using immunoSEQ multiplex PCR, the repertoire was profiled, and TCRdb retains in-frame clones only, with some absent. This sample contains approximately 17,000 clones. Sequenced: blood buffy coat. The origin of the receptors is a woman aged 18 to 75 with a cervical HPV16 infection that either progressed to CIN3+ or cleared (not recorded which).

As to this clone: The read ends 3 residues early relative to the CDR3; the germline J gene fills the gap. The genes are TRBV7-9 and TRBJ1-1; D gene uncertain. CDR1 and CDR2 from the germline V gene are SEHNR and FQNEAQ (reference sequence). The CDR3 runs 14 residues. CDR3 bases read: TGTGCCAGCACTCTAGGGCGGGCGTACAATGAG. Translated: CASTLGRAYNE. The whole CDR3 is CASTLGRAYNEAFF.

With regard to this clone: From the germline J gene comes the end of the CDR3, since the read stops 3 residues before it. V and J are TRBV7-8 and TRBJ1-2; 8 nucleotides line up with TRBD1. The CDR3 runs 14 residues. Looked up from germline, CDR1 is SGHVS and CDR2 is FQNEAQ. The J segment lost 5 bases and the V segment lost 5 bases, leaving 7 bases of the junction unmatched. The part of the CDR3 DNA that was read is TGTGCCAGCAGCCCTTCAGGGGGCGGGTATGGC. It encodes CASSPSGGGYG. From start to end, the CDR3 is CASSPSGGGYGYTF.

The DNA read from the CDR3 is TGTGCCAGCAGCGGGGGGCAGAACACCGGGGAG. Its translation: CASSGGQNTGE. The complete CDR3 reads CASSGGQNTGELFF. The chain links TRBV2 to TRBJ2-2; a weak D match, TRBD2 (7 bases). The read stops 3 residues short of the end of the CDR3; the missing end is completed from the germline J gene. Germline CDR1 is SNHLY and CDR2 is FYNNEI. Trimming removed 6 bases at V and 1 base at J, with 9 bases between. This CDR3 contains 14 residues.

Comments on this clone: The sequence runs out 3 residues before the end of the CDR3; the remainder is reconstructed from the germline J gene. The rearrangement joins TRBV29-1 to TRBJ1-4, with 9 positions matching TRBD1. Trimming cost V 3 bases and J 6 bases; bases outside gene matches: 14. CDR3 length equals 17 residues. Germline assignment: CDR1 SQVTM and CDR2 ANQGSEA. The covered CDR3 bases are TGCAGCGTTGAGGGACAGGGCGAGATATCGGTTCATGAAAAA. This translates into CSVEGQGEISVHEK. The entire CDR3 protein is CSVEGQGEISVHEKLFF.

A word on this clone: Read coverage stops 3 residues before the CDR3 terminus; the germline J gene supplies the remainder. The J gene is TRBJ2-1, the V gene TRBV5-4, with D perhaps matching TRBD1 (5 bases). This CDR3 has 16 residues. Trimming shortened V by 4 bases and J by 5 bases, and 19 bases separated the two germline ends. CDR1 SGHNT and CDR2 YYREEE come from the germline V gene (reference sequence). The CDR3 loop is CASSAYRNRKNNEQFF. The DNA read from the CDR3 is TGTGCCAGCAGCGCGTACAGGAATCGAAAGAACAATGAG.

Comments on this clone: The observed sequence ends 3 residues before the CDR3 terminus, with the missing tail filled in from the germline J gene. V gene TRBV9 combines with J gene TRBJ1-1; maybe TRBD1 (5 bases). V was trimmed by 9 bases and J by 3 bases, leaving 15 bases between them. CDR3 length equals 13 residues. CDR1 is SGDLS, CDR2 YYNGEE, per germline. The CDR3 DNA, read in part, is TGTGCCACCGCGCGGGGGGGTGACACTGAA. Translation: CATARGGDTE. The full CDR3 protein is CATARGGDTEAFF.

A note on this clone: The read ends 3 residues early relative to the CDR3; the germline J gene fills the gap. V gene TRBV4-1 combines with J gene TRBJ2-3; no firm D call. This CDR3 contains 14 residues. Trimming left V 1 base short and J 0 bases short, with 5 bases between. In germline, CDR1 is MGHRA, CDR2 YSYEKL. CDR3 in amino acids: CASSQVRSTDTQYF. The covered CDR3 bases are TGCGCCAGCAGCCAAGTCAGGAGCACAGATACG.

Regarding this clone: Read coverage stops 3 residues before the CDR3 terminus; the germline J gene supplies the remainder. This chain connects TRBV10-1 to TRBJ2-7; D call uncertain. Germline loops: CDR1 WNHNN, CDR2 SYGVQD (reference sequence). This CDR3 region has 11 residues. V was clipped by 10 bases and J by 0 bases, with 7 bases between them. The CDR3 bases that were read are TGCGCCACCTCCGGCTCCTACGAG. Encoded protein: CATSGSYE. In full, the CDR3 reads CATSGSYEQYF.

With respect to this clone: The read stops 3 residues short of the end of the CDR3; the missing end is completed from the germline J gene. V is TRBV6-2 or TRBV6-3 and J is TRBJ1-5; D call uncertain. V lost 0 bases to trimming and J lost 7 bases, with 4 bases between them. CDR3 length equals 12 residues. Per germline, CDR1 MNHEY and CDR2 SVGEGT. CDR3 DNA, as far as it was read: TGTGCCAGCAGTTACTCGAGCCAGCCC. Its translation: CASSYSSQP. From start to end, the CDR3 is CASSYSSQPQHF.

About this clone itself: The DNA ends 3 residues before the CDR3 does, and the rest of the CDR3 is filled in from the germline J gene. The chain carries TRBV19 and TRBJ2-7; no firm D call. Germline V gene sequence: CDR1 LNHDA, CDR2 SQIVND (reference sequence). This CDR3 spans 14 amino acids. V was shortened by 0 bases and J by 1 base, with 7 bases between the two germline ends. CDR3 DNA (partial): TGTGCCAGTAGTATAGACCCAGGATCCTACGAG. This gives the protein CASSIDPGSYE. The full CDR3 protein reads CASSIDPGSYEQYF.

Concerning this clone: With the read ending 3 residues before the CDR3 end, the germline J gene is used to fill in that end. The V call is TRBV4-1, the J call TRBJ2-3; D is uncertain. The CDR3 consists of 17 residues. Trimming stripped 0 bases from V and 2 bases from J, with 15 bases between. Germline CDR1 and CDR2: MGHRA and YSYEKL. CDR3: CASSQDLSPNPTDTQYF. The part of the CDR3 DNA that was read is TGCGCCAGCAGCCAAGATCTGTCCCCTAATCCCACAGATACG.

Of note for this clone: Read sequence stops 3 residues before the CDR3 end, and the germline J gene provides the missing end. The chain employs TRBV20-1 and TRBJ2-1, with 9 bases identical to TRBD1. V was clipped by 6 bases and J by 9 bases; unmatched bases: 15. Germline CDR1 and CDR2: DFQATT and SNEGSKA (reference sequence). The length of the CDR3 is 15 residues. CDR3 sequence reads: CSASGLDRGSGEQFF. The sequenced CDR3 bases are TGCAGTGCAAGTGGTCTGGACAGGGGATCAGGTGAG.

The DNA read from the CDR3 is TGCGCCAGCAGCTTGTCCGTTGGCACAGATACG. Protein: CASSLSVGTDT. The complete CDR3 sequence is CASSLSVGTDTQYF. The chain carries TRBV5-1 and TRBJ2-3; D not resolved. The read falls 3 residues short of the CDR3 end, and the missing part is taken from the germline J gene. The germline gives CDR1 SGHRS, CDR2 YFSETQ. This CDR3 is 14 amino acids long. The V end was cut by 1 base, the J end by 1 base, with 7 bases between.

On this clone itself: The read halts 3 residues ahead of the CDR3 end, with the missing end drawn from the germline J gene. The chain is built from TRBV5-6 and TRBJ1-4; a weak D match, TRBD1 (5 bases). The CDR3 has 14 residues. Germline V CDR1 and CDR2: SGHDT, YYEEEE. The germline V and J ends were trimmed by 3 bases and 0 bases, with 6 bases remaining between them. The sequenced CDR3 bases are TGTGCCAGCAGCTGGACAACAACTAATGAAAAA. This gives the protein CASSWTTTNEK. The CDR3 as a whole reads CASSWTTTNEKLFF.

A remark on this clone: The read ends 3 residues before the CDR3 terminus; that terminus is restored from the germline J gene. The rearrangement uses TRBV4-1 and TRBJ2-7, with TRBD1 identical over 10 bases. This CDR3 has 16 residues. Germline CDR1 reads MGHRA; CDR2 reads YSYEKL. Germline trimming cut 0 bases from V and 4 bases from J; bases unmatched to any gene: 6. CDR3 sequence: CASSQEPGQGFYEQYF. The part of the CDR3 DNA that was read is TGCGCCAGCAGCCAAGAACCGGGACAGGGGTTTTACGAG.

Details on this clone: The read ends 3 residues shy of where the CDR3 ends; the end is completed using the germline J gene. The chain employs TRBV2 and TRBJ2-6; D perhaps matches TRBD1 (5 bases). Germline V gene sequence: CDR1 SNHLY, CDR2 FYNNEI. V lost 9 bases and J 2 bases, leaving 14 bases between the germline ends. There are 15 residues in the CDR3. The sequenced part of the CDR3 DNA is TGTGCCAGTTCAGCTGGGGCGGCTGGGGCCAACGTC. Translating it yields CASSAGAAGANV. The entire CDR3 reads CASSAGAAGANVLTF.

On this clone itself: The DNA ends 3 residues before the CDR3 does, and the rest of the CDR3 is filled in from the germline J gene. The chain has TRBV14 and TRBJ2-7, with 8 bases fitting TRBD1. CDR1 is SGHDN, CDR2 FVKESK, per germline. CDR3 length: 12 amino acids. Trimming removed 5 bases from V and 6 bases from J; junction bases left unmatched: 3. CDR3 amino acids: CASSAQGAEQYF. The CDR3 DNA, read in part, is TGTGCCAGCAGCGCGCAGGGGGCCGAG.

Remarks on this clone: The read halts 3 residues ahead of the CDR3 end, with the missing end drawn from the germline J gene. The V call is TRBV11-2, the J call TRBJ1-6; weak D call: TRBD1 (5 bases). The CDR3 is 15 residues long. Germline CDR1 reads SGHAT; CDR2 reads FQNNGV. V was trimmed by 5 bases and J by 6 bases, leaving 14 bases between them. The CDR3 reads CASSRTGTPNSPLHF. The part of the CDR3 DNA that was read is TGTGCCAGCAGCAGAACCGGGACTCCTAATTCACCC.

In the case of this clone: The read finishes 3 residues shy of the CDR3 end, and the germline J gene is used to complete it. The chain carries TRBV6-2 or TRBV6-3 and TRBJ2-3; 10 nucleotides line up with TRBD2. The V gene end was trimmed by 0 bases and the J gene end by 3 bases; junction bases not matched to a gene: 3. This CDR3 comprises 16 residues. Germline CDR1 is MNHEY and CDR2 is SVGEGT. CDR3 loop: CASSYSPAGGTDTQYF. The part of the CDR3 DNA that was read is TGTGCCAGCAGTTACTCCCCAGCGGGAGGGACAGATACG.

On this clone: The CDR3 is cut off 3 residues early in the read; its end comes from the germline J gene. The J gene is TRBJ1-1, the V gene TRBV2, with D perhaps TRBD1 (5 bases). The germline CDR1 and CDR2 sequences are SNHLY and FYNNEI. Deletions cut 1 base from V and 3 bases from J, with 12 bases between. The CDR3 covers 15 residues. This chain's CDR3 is CASSEGGQGYTEAFF. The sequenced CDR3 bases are TGTGCCAGCAGTGAAGGTGGTCAGGGTTACACTGAA.